Sequencing of this T cell receptor beta chain was carried out in a study of Ad26.COV2.S vaccination and SARS-CoV-2 variants. General study points: Marked by substantial breadth, spike-specific CD8+ and CD4+ T cell responses were reportedly seen after vaccination.

The treatment here: 19 received Ad26.COV2.S at low or high dose, single or two shots; a few received placebo; per-sample allocation not given. Sampling took place 63 days after the first vaccine or placebo injection. Germline V gene lookup returns CDR1 MNHEY and CDR2 SVGAGI. The V end lost 6 bases, the J end lost 2 bases, and 13 bases lay between the germline ends. The CDR3 spans 14 residues. Libraries were prepared by immunoSEQ multiplex PCR; TCRdb keeps only in-frame clonotypes and omits some of them. The sample gives approximately 300,000 clones, about 86% of which show up once; 1.5% to 2% is in the top ten. In the case of this clone: Its antigen is not identified.

The rearrangement links TRBV6-5 to TRBJ1-1; the D gene is possibly TRBD1 (5 bases). The sample here was peripheral blood, taken in a trial of Ad26.COV2.S vaccine versus placebo. The source of this sequence is a person between 18 and 65 years old who received the Ad26.COV2.S COVID-19 vaccine or a placebo. CDR3 residues: CASRSSGTNTEAFF. The CDR3 DNA sequence: TGTGCCAGCAGATCCTCCGGGACCAACACTGAAGCTTTCTTT.